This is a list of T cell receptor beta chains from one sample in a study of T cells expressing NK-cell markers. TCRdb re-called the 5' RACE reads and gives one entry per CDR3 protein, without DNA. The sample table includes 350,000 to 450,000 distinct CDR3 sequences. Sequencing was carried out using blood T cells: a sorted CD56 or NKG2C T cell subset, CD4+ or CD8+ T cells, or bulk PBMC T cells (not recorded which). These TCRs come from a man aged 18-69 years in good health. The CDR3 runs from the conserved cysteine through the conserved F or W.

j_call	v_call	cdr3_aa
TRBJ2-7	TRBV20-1	CSSSTGQVPSYEQYF
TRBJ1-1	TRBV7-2	CASSRQEQAFF
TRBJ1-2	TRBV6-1	CASGSGNYGYTF
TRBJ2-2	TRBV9	CASSAAGVHTGELFF
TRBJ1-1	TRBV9	CASSETEGGTEAFF
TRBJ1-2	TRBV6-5	CASIRNTNYGYTF
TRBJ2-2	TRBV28	CASSSPAGGTGELFF
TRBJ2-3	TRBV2	CASSMYHGTPNTQYF
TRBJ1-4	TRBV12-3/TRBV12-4	CASSPRWGQSNEKLFF
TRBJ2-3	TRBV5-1	CASSSRASTDTQYF
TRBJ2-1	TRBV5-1	CASSLWTGGSEQFF
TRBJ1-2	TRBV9	CASSVSYYKERYTF
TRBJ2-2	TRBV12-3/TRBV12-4	CATRDFPNTGELFF
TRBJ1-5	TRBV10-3	CAISARGGADQPQHF
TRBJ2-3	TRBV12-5	CASGLGQWPADTQYF
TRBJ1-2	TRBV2	CASWGRNYGYTF
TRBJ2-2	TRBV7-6	CASSLGPGQTGELFF
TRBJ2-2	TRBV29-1	CSARLATNTGELFF
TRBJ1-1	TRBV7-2	CASSPDRGLYTEAFF
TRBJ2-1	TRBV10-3	CAISDPGQFYNEQFF
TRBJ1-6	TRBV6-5	CASSYLNRVSYNSPLHF
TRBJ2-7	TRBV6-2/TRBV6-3	CASSYTGTYEQYF
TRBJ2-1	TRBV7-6	CASSQQNRQFF
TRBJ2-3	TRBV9	CASSVLGGDTQYF
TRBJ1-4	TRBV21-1	CASSKDRVWDEKLFF
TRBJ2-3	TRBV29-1	CSVEDPRTGTDTQYF
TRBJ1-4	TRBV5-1	CASSLTTGPNEKLFF
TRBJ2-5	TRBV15	CATSARQRQETQYF
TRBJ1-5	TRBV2	CASSRQGLSQPQHF
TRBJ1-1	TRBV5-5	CASQRDGSTEAFF
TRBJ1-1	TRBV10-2	CASSESRGTEAFF
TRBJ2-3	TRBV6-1	CASQGMRADTQYF
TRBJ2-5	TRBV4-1	CASSQDPLWGGETQYF
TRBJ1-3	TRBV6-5	CASSYSQAASGNTIYF
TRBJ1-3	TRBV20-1	CSATGYTSGNTIYF
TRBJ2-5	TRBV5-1	CASSFGSGFGETQYF
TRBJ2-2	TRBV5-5	CASSPPLQGSNTGELFF
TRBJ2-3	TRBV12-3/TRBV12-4	CASSTGGQADTQYF
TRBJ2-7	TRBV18	CASSPPVSYTYEQYF
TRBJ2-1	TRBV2	CASRHRGIGGVNEQFF
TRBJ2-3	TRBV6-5	CASSFDEDTQYF
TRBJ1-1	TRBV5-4	CASSPDMRNTEAFF
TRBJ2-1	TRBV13	CASSSSATSYNEQFF
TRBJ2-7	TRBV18	CASSPSGLGEVEQYF